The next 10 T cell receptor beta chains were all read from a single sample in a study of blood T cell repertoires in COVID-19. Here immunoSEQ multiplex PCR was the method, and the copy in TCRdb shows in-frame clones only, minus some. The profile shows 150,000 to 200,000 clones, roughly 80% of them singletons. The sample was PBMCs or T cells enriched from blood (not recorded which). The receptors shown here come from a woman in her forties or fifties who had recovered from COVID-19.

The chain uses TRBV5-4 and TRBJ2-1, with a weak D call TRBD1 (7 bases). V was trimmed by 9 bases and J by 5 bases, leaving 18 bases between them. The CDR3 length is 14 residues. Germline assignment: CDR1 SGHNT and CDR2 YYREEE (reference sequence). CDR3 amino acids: CAMLRQGGDNEQFF. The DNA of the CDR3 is TGTGCCATGCTCCGACAGGGAGGAGACAATGAGCAGTTCTTC.

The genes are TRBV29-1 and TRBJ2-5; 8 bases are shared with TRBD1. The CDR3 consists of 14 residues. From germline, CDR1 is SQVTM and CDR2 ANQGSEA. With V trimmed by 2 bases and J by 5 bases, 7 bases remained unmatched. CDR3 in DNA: TGCAGCGTTGAACCGCCAGGGGGCGCGGAGACCCAGTACTTC. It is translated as CSVEPPGGAETQYF.

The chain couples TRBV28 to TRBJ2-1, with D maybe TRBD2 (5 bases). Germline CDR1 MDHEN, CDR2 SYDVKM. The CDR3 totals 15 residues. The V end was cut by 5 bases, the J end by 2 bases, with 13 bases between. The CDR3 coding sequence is TGTGCCAGCAGTCCTTTGGGGAGAGCCTACAATGAGCAGTTCTTC. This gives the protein CASSPLGRAYNEQFF.

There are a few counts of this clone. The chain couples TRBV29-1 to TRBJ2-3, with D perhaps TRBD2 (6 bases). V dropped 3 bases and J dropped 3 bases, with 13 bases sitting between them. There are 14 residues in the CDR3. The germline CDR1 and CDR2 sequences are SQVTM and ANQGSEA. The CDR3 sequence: CSVDRGGGTDTQYF. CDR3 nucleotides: TGCAGCGTTGACCGGGGTGGGGGGACAGATACGCAGTATTTT.

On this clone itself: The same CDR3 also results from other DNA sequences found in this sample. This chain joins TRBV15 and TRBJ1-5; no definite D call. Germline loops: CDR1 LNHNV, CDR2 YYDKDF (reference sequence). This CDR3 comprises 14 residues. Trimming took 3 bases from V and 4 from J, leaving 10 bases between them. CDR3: CATSRPGGNQPQHF. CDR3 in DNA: TGTGCCACCAGCAGGCCCGGAGGGAATCAGCCCCAGCATTTT.

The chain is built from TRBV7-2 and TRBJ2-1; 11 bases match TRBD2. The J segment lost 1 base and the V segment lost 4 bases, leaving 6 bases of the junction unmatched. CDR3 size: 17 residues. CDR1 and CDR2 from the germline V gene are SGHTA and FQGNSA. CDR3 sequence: CASSYSGTSGSYNEQFF. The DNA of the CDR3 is TGTGCCAGCAGCTACTCCGGGACTAGCGGATCCTACAATGAGCAGTTCTTC. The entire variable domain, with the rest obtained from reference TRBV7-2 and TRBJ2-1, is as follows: GAGVSQSPSNKVTEKGKDVELRCDPISGHTALYWYRQSLGQGLEFLIYFQGNSAPDKSGLPSDRFSAERTGGSVSTLTIQRTQQEDSAVYLCASSYSGTSGSYNEQFFGPGTRLTVL.

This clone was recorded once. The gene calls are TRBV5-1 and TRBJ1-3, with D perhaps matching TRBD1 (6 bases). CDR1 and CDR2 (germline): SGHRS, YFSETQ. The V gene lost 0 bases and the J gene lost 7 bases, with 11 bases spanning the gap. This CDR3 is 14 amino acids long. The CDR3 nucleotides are TGCGCCAGCAGCTTGGATGGCCAGGGGAACACCATATATTTT. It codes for CASSLDGQGNTIYF. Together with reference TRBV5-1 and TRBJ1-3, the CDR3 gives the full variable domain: KAGVTQTPRYLIKTRGQQVTLSCSPISGHRSVSWYQQTPGQGLQFLFEYFSETQRNKGNFPGRFSGRQFSNSRSEMNVSTLELGDSALYLCASSLDGQGNTIYFGEGSWLTVV.

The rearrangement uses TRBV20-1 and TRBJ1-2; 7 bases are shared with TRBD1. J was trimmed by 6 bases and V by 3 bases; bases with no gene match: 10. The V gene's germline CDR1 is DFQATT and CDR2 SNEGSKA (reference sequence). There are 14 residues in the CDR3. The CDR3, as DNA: TGCAGTGCTAGTCTAGGGGGCGTGGGAAATGGCTACACCTTC. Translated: CSASLGGVGNGYTF.

The CDR3 protein is CASSPLGDTTGKLFF. The CDR3 DNA follows: TGTGCCAGCTCTCCGCTAGGGGACACTACGGGAAAACTGTTTTTT. This chain connects TRBV18 to TRBJ1-4, with D maybe TRBD1 (6 bases). The germline gives CDR1 KGHSH, CDR2 LQKENI. Trimming removed 6 bases from V and 10 bases from J, with 21 bases in between. CDR3 length equals 15 residues.

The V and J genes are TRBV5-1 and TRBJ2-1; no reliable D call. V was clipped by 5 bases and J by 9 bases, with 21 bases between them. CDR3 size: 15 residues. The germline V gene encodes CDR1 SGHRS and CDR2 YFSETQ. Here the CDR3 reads CASRSHPNPNFEQFF. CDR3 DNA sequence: TGCGCCAGCAGGAGCCATCCTAATCCTAATTTTGAGCAGTTCTTC.